These 16 T cell receptor beta chains originate from one sample sequenced in a study of blood T cell repertoires in COVID-19. Profiled with immunoSEQ multiplex PCR; TCRdb holds only in-frame clones, not every one. The sample has 150,000 to 200,000 clones; about 80% are singletons. Sequencing input: peripheral blood. The source is a man between 60 and 75 years old with acute or convalescent COVID-19.

This clone has only a few counts. The gene calls are TRBV7-2 and TRBJ1-2, with D hard to call. The ends were cut back, 1 base at V and 8 bases at J, with 8 bases in the middle. Germline CDR1 and CDR2: SGHTA and FQGNSA. This CDR3 has 12 residues. The CDR3 reads CASSLEVSGYTF. The CDR3 nucleotides are TGTGCCAGCAGCTTAGAAGTAAGCGGCTACACCTTC.

This sequence joins TRBV7-3 and TRBJ2-7; TRBD2 agrees at 7 bases. V shed 4 bases and J 3 bases; nucleotides not matched to a gene: 6. CDR3 size: 14 residues. Germline CDR1 SGHTA, CDR2 FQGTGA. The CDR3 reads CASSSPGLHYEQYF. In DNA form, the CDR3 reads TGTGCCAGCAGCTCCCCGGGACTACACTACGAGCAGTACTTC.

The V and J genes are TRBV6-4 and TRBJ1-3; D not resolved. This CDR3 contains 14 residues. V was cut by 9 bases and J by 3 bases, with 15 bases left in between. Germline V gene lookup returns CDR1 MRHNA and CDR2 SNTAGT. CDR3 region: CARTQHGDGNTIYF. CDR3 DNA: TGTGCCAGGACACAACACGGCGATGGAAACACCATATATTTT.

The rearrangement uses TRBV15 and TRBJ1-1; D ambiguous. In germline, CDR1 is LNHNV, CDR2 YYDKDF (reference sequence). V shed 2 bases and J shed 1 base, with 5 bases lying between them. This CDR3 contains 13 residues. CDR3: CATSRQKNTEAFF. In DNA, the CDR3 is TGTGCCACCAGCAGACAGAAGAACACTGAAGCTTTCTTT. The full variable domain, in which reference TRBV15 and TRBJ1-1 provide the parts outside the CDR3, is DAMVIQNPRYQVTQFGKPVTLSCSQTLNHNVMYWYQQKSSQAPKLLFHYYDKDFNNEADTPDNFQSRRPNTSFCFLDIRSPGLGDTAMYLCATSRQKNTEAFFGQGTRLTVV.

V usage is TRBV4-2 and J usage is TRBJ2-7, with D possibly matching TRBD2 (6 bases). In germline, CDR1 is LGHNA, CDR2 YNFKEQ. The CDR3 loop spans 15 amino acids. V lost 0 bases, J lost 5 bases, and 14 bases lay in between. The chain's CDR3 is CASSQEGGPGHEQYF. The CDR3, as DNA: TGTGCCAGCAGCCAAGAGGGAGGTCCGGGACACGAGCAGTACTTC.

The chain carries TRBV20-1 and TRBJ2-1; the D gene is possibly TRBD2 (5 bases). CDR1 is DFQATT and CDR2 is SNEGSKA in the germline V gene (reference sequence). Trimming took off 3 bases at V and 9 bases at J, with 18 bases between the two ends. CDR3 size: 14 residues. CDR3 bases: TGCAGTGCTAGTAGAGGGCAAGGGAGAGCTGAGCAGTTCTTC. This gives the protein CSASRGQGRAEQFF.

This clone was observed once. The rearrangement links TRBV5-6 to TRBJ1-1, with D perhaps TRBD1 (5 bases). Germline V gene sequence: CDR1 SGHDT, CDR2 YYEEEE. V was trimmed by 0 bases and J by 1 base, leaving 10 bases between them. The length of the CDR3 is 15 residues. CDR3 amino acids: CASSLGGLWNTEAFF. CDR3 DNA: TGTGCCAGCAGCTTGGGGGGACTTTGGAACACTGAAGCTTTCTTT.

This chain links TRBV7-2 with TRBJ1-3; possibly TRBD1 for D (6 bases). The CDR3 is 15 residues long. Per the germline V gene, CDR1 is SGHTA and CDR2 is FQGNSA. V was clipped by 8 bases and J by 0 bases, with 14 bases between them. CDR3 in DNA: TGTGCCAGCCTGGGGACATTATTCTCTGGAAACACCATATATTTT. Protein product: CASLGTLFSGNTIYF.

The J gene is TRBJ2-3, the V gene TRBV21-1; TRBD2 is the table's D call and was not checked against the DNA. TRBV21-1 is a pseudogene. This CDR3 contains 13 residues. DNA of the CDR3: TGTGCCAGCAGCAAATTCGGCACAGATACGCAGTATTTT. It specifies CASSKFGTDTQYF.

The chain carries TRBV3-1 (or the pseudogene TRBV3-2) and TRBJ1-6; 7 nucleotides align to TRBD1. The ends lost 3 bases at V and 10 bases at J; junction bases unmatched: 9. Germline CDR1 LGHDT, CDR2 YNNKEL (reference sequence). The CDR3 consists of 15 residues. The CDR3 DNA sequence: TGTGCCAGCAGCCAGGTGGGAGCAGGGGGATCACCCCTCCACTTT. The encoded protein is CASSQVGAGGSPLHF.

The V call is TRBV4-2, the J call TRBJ2-3; maybe TRBD2 (5 bases). The CDR3 has 21 residues. From germline, CDR1 is LGHNA and CDR2 YNFKEQ. Deletions cut 2 bases from V and 2 bases from J, with 29 bases between. The chain's CDR3 is CASSQRFWAAGSGTSTDTQYF. The CDR3 nucleotides are TGTGCCAGCAGCCAACGGTTCTGGGCGGCAGGATCGGGAACATCCACAGATACGCAGTATTTT.

The rearrangement links TRBV7-9 to TRBJ1-2, with TRBD1 identical over 7 bases. The CDR3 sequence is 13 residues long. Trimming cost V 5 bases and J 8 bases; bases outside gene matches: 8. CDR1 SEHNR and CDR2 FQNEAQ come from the germline V gene (reference sequence). CDR3 sequence reads: CASSQDRLQGYTF. Here the CDR3 DNA reads TGTGCCAGCAGCCAGGACAGGTTACAAGGCTACACCTTC.

This clone was recorded once. This CDR3 is CASSWAGNTEAFF. DNA for the CDR3: TGTGCCAGCAGTTGGGCCGGGAACACTGAAGCTTTCTTT. The V call is TRBV6-2 or TRBV6-3, the J call TRBJ1-1; D is undetermined. Germline CDR1 MNHEY, CDR2 SVGEGT. With 4 bases removed from V and 1 base from J, the gap between germline ends came to 7 bases. This CDR3 spans 13 amino acids.

The CDR3 nucleotides read TGTGCCAGCAACCCAGGGCGAGAGACCCAGTACTTC. It codes for CASNPGRETQYF. V gene TRBV2 combines with J gene TRBJ2-5, with a tentative D call TRBD1 (5 bases). The CDR3 contains 12 residues. V lost 7 bases and J lost 4, with 10 bases in between. CDR1 and CDR2 (germline): SNHLY, FYNNEI.

The chain is built from TRBV6-5 and TRBJ2-2; TRBD1 is a possible D gene (6 bases). Germline CDR1 reads MNHEY; CDR2 reads SVGAGI. V was clipped by 5 bases and J by 4 bases, with 14 bases between them. This CDR3 is built from 15 residues. The CDR3 region is CASSPHRTVTGELFF. CDR3 sequence (DNA): TGTGCCAGCAGTCCCCACCGGACAGTCACCGGGGAGCTGTTTTTT.

The chain uses TRBV5-4 and TRBJ1-2, with a possible D match to TRBD1 (5 bases). Germline CDR1 and CDR2: SGHNT and YYREEE (reference sequence). With 5 bases removed from V and 5 bases from J, the gap between germline ends came to 7 bases. The CDR3 loop spans 11 amino acids. The CDR3 coding sequence is TGTGCCAGCAGTCGGGGGTATGGCTACACCTTC. This gives the protein CASSRGYGYTF. The variable domain in full, with the rest retrieved from reference TRBV5-4 and TRBJ1-2, is ETGVTQSPTHLIKTRGQQVTLRCSSQSGHNTVSWYQQALGQGPQFIFQYYREEENGRGNFPPRFSGLQFPNYSSELNVNALELDDSALYLCASSRGYGYTFGSGTRLTVV.